This T cell receptor beta chain was captured by sequencing in a study of identical twins. Regarding the study as a whole: Twin pairs' shared out-of-frame alpha sequences were enriched in low generation probability. Zero-insertion results could be subject to partial confounding by invariant MAIT and iNKT cells.

V was clipped by 3 bases and J by 8 bases, with 15 bases between them. The CDR3 is 14 amino acids. Template switching added a universal primer site; cDNA carried unique molecular identifiers. MiXCR, run by TCRdb on the 5' RACE reads, gives a single entry per CDR3 protein. The sample carries hundreds of thousands of distinct CDR3 sequences, more than 20% recorded once. Regarding this clonotype: The antigen remains unidentified.

Separately, the same data were catalogued under a study of T cells expressing NK-cell markers.

The material sequenced was CD4+ T cells sorted from blood. This receptor was identified in a woman aged 18-29 years in good health. V gene TRBV12-3 or TRBV12-4 combines with J gene TRBJ2-3; D call uncertain. CDR3 in amino acids: CASSFSGSWGTQYF. Here the CDR3 DNA reads TGTGCCAGCAGTTTTTCGGGTTCCTGGGGTACGCAGTATTTT.